This TCR beta chain derives from a study of CD8+ T cells in alopecia areata. Study-wide background: For the treated group, dosing was oral tofacitinib at 5 to 10 mg twice daily.

This clone was observed a handful of times. Its antigen is undetermined. Isolation of CD4+ and CD8+ T cells from PBMCs was achieved by sorting. Study-level findings and limits: Scalp sample sequencing also detects resident alphabeta T cells of normal skin.

V lost 10 bases, J lost 7 bases, and 10 bases lay in between. Germline V gene data show CDR1 as MNHNY and CDR2 as SVGAGI (reference sequence). The CDR3 is 11 residues long. It was cDNA, reverse transcribed from extracted RNA, that served as the sequencing template. Sequenced by immunoSEQ multiplex PCR; TCRdb stores in-frame clones only, minus some. The sample yields 150,000 or so clones, about 89% seen once. The chain combines TRBV6-6 with TRBJ2-2; D ambiguous. This receptor was identified in a human donor with alopecia areata. The input for sequencing was CD8+ T cells sorted from blood, taken at week 0. CDR3 region: CAIWFGGELFF. The CDR3 DNA reads as TGTGCCATCTGGTTTGGCGGGGAGCTGTTTTTT.